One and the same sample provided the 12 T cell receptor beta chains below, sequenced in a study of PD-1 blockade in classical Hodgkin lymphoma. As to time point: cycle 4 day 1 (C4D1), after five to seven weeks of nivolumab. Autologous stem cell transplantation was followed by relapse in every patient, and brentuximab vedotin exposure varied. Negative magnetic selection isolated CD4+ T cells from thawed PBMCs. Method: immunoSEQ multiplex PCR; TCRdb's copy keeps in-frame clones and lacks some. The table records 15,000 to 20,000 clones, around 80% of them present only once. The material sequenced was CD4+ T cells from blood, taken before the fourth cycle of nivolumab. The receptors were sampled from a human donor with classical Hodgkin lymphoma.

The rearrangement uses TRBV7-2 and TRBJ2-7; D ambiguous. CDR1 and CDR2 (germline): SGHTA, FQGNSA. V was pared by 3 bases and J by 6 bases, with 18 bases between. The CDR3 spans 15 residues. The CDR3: CASSLERPSASEQYF. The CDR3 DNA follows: TGTGCCAGCAGCTTGGAACGGCCAAGTGCCTCCGAGCAGTACTTC.

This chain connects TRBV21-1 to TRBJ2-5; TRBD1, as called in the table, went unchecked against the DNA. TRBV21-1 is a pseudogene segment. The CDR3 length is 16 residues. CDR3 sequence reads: CASSKDLTGVQETQYF. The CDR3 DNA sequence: TGTGCCAGCAGCAAAGACCTAACAGGGGTCCAAGAGACCCAGTACTTC.

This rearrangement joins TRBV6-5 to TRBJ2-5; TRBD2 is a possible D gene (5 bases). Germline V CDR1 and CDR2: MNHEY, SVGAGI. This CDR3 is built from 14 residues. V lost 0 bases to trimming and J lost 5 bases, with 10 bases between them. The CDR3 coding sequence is TGTGCCAGCAGTTACTCTCCGGGGTGGGAGACCCAGTACTTC. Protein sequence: CASSYSPGWETQYF.

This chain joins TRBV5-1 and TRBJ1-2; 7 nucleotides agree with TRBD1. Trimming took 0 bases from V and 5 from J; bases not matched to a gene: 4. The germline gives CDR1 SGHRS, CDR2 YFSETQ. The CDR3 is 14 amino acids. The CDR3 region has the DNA TGCGCCAGCAGCTTGGAGGGACAGTCGTATGGCTACACCTTC. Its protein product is CASSLEGQSYGYTF.

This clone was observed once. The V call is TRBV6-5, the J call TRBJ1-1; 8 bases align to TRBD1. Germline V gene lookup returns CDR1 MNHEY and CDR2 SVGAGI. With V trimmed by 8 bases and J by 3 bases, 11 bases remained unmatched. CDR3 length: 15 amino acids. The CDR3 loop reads CASAQPQGADTEAFF. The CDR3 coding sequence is TGTGCCAGCGCCCAACCTCAGGGGGCCGACACTGAAGCTTTCTTT.

CDR3 nucleotide sequence: TGTGCCAGCAGCCAGACGACTAGCCAGGAGACCCAGTACTTC. This codes for CASSQTTSQETQYF. This chain uses TRBV4-2 with TRBJ2-5; 7 nucleotides agree with TRBD2. V shed 3 bases and J 5 bases; nucleotides not matched to a gene: 6. Per germline, CDR1 LGHNA and CDR2 YNFKEQ. This CDR3 comprises 14 residues.

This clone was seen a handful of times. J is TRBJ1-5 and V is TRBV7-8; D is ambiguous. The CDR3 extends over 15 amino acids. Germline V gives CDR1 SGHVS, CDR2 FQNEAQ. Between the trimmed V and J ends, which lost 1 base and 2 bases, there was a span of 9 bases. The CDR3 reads CASSLEGRGNQPQHF. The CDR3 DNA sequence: TGTGCCAGCAGCTTAGAGGGCCGGGGCAATCAGCCCCAGCATTTT.

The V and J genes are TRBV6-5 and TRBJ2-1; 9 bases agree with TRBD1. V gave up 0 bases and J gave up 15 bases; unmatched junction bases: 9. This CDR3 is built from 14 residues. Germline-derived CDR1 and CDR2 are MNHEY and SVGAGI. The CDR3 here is CASSYSLDRGEVFF. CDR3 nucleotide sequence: TGTGCCAGCAGTTACTCATTAGACAGGGGGGAGGTGTTCTTC.

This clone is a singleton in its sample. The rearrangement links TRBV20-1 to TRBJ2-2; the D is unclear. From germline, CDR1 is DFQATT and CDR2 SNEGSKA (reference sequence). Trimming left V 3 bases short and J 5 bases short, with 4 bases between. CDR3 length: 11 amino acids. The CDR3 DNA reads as TGCAGTGCTAGTGGGACCGGGGAGCTGTTTTTT. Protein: CSASGTGELFF.

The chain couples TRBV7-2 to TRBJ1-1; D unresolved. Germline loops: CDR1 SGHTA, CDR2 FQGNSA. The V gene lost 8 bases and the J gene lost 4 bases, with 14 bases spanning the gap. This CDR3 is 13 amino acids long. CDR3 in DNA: TGTGCCAGCCGCCCGAATTGGGGCACTGAAGCTTTCTTT. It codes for CASRPNWGTEAFF. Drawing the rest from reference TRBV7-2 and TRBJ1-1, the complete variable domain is GAGVSQSPSNKVTEKGKDVELRCDPISGHTALYWYRQSLGQGLEFLIYFQGNSAPDKSGLPSDRFSAERTGGSVSTLTIQRTQQEDSAVYLCASRPNWGTEAFFGQGTRLTVV.

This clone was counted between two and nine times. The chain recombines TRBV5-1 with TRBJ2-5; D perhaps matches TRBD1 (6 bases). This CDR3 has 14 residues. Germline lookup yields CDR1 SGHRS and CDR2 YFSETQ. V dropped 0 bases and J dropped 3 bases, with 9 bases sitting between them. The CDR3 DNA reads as TGCGCCAGCAGCTTGGCAGGGGCGGAAGAGACCCAGTACTTC. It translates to CASSLAGAEETQYF.

In DNA form, the CDR3 reads TGTGCCAGCAGCTTAGCGCCAGGGACTAGCTTCACTACTCCGAACTACGAGCAGTACTTC. Translation: CASSLAPGTSFTTPNYEQYF. The gene calls are TRBV7-2 and TRBJ2-7, with 9 bases lining up with TRBD2. With 0 bases clipped from V and 3 bases from J, the junction kept 18 bases outside the gene matches. Germline loops: CDR1 SGHTA, CDR2 FQGNSA. The CDR3 runs 20 residues. Full variable domain (missing parts from reference TRBV7-2 and TRBJ2-7): GAGVSQSPSNKVTEKGKDVELRCDPISGHTALYWYRQSLGQGLEFLIYFQGNSAPDKSGLPSDRFSAERTGGSVSTLTIQRTQQEDSAVYLCASSLAPGTSFTTPNYEQYFGPGTRLTVT.